This TCR beta chain was recorded in a study of cytomegalovirus exposure and HLA in healthy donors. Study summary: HLA-typed donors contributed 65 million to 95 million unique TCRs, which were held in an early data release.

A word on this clone: Its antigen is unknown.

Researchers ran the PCR with 60 Vbeta and 13 Jbeta primers. Repertoires were generated with immunoSEQ multiplex PCR, while TCRdb's copy carries only in-frame clones and drops some. There are approximately 170,000 clones in the sample; around 68% occur only once, and approximately 1.5% lies in the top ten. CDR1 is SGHRS, CDR2 YFSETQ, per germline. The germline V and J ends were trimmed by 9 bases and 0 bases, with 19 bases remaining between them. This CDR3 is built from 16 residues. Findings and caveats of the study: Fewer N-insertions than the roughly 670-donor mean were reportedly shown by an Asian-associated ancestry cluster in a later analysis. TRBV6-2, TRBV6-3 and other indistinguishable V segments were excluded.

Sample: PBMCs. This receptor was identified in a man in his fifties in good health and CMV-seronegative. The V and J genes are TRBV5-1 and TRBJ1-5; tentatively, D is TRBD1 (6 bases). The CDR3 nucleotides are TGCGCCACCCAAGGTCCGGACAGCAATAGCAATCAGCCCCAGCATTTT. This codes for CATQGPDSNSNQPQHF. Based on the CDR3 plus reference TRBV5-1 and TRBJ1-5, the full variable domain is KAGVTQTPRYLIKTRGQQVTLSCSPISGHRSVSWYQQTPGQGLQFLFEYFSETQRNKGNFPGRFSGRQFSNSRSEMNVSTLELGDSALYLCATQGPDSNSNQPQHFGDGTRLSIL.